This T cell receptor beta chain is from a study of blood T cell repertoires in COVID-19 (dated by TCRdb to the early 2020s). Concerning the study at large: Samples from collaborators originated in the United States, Italy and Spain and spanned both the acute and convalescent phases of COVID-19. The prospective study material was composed of cDNA or gDNA derived from T cells, B-cell-depleted T cells, or PBMCs. Subjects who had been exposed to COVID-19, were actively infected with it, or had recovered from it provided the deeply sampled blood TCRbeta repertoires that made up the dataset. The repertoires were made available in a free public database intended to serve as a resource for research on the immune response to SARS-CoV-2. The samples were drawn from the first 160 participants of the ongoing ImmuneRACE study and from 1,200 or so subjects provided by 6 global collaborators. The sample metadata nearly always contained a de-identified subject ID, COVID-19 status, age in years and sex. Where available, HLA class I and class II types were obtained from metadata supplied by the sample provider rather than from assay-based typing.

What the work shows at the level of the full study, not this receptor alone: How much clinical and demographic metadata was included differed by source and by participant, and the metadata was provided uncurated.

This clone was seen at least ten times. What antigen it recognizes has not been identified. No much larger clone exists at a distance of one base, and base qualities are not known. TCRbeta CDR3 regions were amplified from genomic DNA using the immunoSEQ Assay, a bias-controlled multiplex PCR. The study's own analysis went as follows. The number of nucleated cells in each sample was estimated from the amplification of reference gene primers within the assay. To quantify the absolute abundance of each unique TCRbeta CDR3 rearrangement, sequence reads were collapsed and filtered. For each sample, productive Simpson clonality was calculated as the square root of Simpson's diversity index across productive rearrangements. The table comes from immuneACCESS by way of TCRdb, which keeps in-frame sequences with V and J called. Part of the clones is missing from these tables; in studies checked, under half for an unresolved V gene and the rest for unknown reasons. For V, J and clone size, that table is used; D and trimming come from the DNA. In this sample the table shows some 130,000 clones, about 87% of which occur a single time. The ten largest clones add up to approximately 10% of the sample.

The germline V gene yields KGHSH for CDR1 and LQKENI for CDR2. V ends up 4 bases short and J 3 bases short, with an unmatched junction base count of 5. The CDR3 contains 15 residues, cysteine and phenylalanine counted. Only the CDR3 region is kept as DNA, spanning 45 bases read in frame from base 1. The collaborating institutions used their own protocols to collect whole blood in K2EDTA tubes. For TCRbeta analysis, collaborators shipped samples in one of three forms: frozen whole blood, isolated PBMCs, or DNA extracted from either of those sample types. This receptor was obtained from a man aged 45-65 years with acute or convalescent COVID-19. This chain is built from TRBV18 and TRBJ1-3; 8 bases in the junction line up with TRBD1. Sequencing used peripheral blood. The DNA sequence follows: TGTGCCAGCTCACTTGACAGGGGACATGGAAACACCATATATTTT. The encoded protein is CASSLDRGHGNTIYF. The CDR3 plus the reference TRBV18 and TRBJ1-3 genes for the other parts give the full variable domain: NAGVMQNPRHLVRRRGQEARLRCSPMKGHSHVYWYRQLPEEGLKFMVYLQKENIIDESGMPKERFSAEFPKEGPSILRIQQVVRGDSAAYFCASSLDRGHGNTIYFGEGSWLTVV.